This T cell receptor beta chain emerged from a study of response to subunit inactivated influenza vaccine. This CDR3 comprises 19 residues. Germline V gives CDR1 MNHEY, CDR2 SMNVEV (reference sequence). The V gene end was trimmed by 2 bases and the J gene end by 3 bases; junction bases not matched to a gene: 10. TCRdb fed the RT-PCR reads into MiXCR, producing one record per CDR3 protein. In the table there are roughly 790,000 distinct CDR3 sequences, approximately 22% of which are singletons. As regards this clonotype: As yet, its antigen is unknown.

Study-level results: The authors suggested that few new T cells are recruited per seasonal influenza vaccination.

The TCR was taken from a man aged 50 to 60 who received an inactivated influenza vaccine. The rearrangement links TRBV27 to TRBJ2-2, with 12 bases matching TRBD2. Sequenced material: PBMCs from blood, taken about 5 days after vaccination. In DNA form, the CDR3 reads TGTGCCAGCAGTTTACTAGCGGGAGGGTCTAGATTCCACACCGGGGAGCTGTTTTTT. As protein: CASSLLAGGSRFHTGELFF.